Sequencing of this T cell receptor beta chain was carried out in a study of control samples from healthy donors and cancer patients. The method was immunoSEQ multiplex PCR; TCRdb's version includes in-frame clones alone and lacks a portion of them. The sample holds about 110,000 clones; around 88% are singletons and the top ten take around 17%. The CDR3 runs 14 residues. Germline V CDR1 and CDR2: LNHDA, SQIVND (reference sequence). Trimming pared 3 bases from V and 4 bases from J, leaving 12 bases between. Material: blood. The genes are TRBV19 and TRBJ1-2; unclear D gene. The receptor was isolated from a woman in her forties or fifties in good health. The CDR3 nucleotides are TGTGCCAGTAGTATTAGGAGTTCTCTCTATGGCTACACCTTC. Translating gives CASSIRSSLYGYTF. The full variable domain, rest sourced from reference TRBV19 and TRBJ1-2, is DGGITQSPKYLFRKEGQNVTLSCEQNLNHDAMYWYRQDPGQGLRLIYYSQIVNDFQKGDIAEGYSVSREKKESFPLTVTSAQKNPTAFYLCASSIRSSLYGYTFGSGTRLTVV.